This TCR beta chain was observed in a study of cytomegalovirus exposure and HLA in healthy donors. Researchers ran the PCR with 60 Vbeta and 13 Jbeta primers. The data were produced by immunoSEQ multiplex PCR, yet TCRdb's version contains in-frame clones alone and is incomplete. This table holds approximately 180,000 clones, around 80% found once. Donors sampled were nominally healthy, though unrecorded immune exposures were likely. Sequenced sample: PBMCs. The source of this sequence is a woman aged 30 to 39 in good health and CMV-seronegative.

The CDR3 nucleotides are TGTGCCAGCAGCTTAACCGCCCTAGCCGGAGGCCGGACCGGGGAGCTGTTTTTT. It codes for CASSLTALAGGRTGELFF. The chain recombines TRBV7-3 with TRBJ2-2; possible D gene TRBD2, 5 bases. The germline CDR1 and CDR2 sequences are SGHTA and FQGTGA. V lost 0 bases to trimming and J lost 5 bases, with 19 bases between them. This CDR3 region has 18 residues.